Listed here are 14 T cell receptor beta chains from one sample, sequenced in a study of T-cell reconstitution after alpha-beta-depleted transplantation in children. Preparation of the TCRbeta library involved a method that used unique molecular identifiers. From the PCR reads, TCRdb called clonotypes with MiXCR, one entry per CDR3 protein. The table records over 550,000 distinct CDR3 sequences, more than 9% of them present only once. The material was PBMCs from the stem cell graft donor, obtained from the stem cell graft. The receptors were sampled from a human donor who donated a stem cell graft to a child with acute myeloid leukemia.

This clonotype came up many times. This chain uses TRBV27 with TRBJ2-7; the match to TRBD1 covers 8 bases. This CDR3 has 15 residues. V lost 1 base to trimming and J lost 5 bases; unmatched junction nucleotides: 7. Looked up from germline, CDR1 is MNHEY and CDR2 is SMNVEV (reference sequence). In DNA form, the CDR3 reads TGTGCCAGCAGTTTATGGAGGACAGGGCCTCACGAGCAGTACTTC. The encoded protein is CASSLWRTGPHEQYF.

This clonotype showed up just a few times. This chain joins TRBV9 and TRBJ2-2; weak D call: TRBD1 (6 bases). The CDR3 sequence is 19 residues long. CDR1 is SGDLS, CDR2 YYNGEE, per germline. V was clipped by 0 bases and J by 6 bases, with 24 bases between them. The CDR3 coding sequence is TGTGCCAGCAGCGTAGCTACGGAGTTGGGGGACAACAACTCCGGGGAGCTGTTTTTT. Residues: CASSVATELGDNNSGELFF.

This clonotype was recorded at least ten times. The J gene is TRBJ2-1, the V gene TRBV12-3 or TRBV12-4, with D perhaps TRBD2 (5 bases). Trimming removed 5 bases at V and 2 bases at J, with 13 bases between. This CDR3 region has 15 residues. CDR3 protein: CASSRGLGPYNEQFF. The CDR3 bases are TGTGCCAGCAGTCGGGGTCTAGGACCCTACAATGAGCAGTTCTTC.

This clonotype has a handful of counts. V is TRBV10-3 and J is TRBJ2-2, with 11 bases aligning to TRBD2. The ends lost 7 bases at V and 5 bases at J; junction bases unmatched: 6. Germline CDR1 is ENHRY and CDR2 is SYGVKD. The CDR3 sequence is 15 residues long. The CDR3 sequence is CAITVGTSGTGELFF. CDR3 in DNA: TGTGCCATCACGGTCGGGACTAGCGGTACCGGGGAGCTGTTTTTT.

V gene TRBV6-2 or TRBV6-3 combines with J gene TRBJ2-5; D is undetermined. This CDR3 has 13 amino acids. CDR1 and CDR2 (germline): MNHEY, SVGEGT. V gave up 2 bases and J gave up 0 bases, with 4 bases separating them. This CDR3 reads CASSYTHQETQYF. CDR3 in DNA: TGTGCCAGCAGTTACACACACCAAGAGACCCAGTACTTC.

This clonotype was counted many times. The chain carries TRBV12-3 or TRBV12-4 and TRBJ1-4; the D gene is possibly TRBD1 (5 bases). Trimming left V 6 bases short and J 13 bases short, with 24 bases between. This CDR3 has 15 residues. The CDR3 region is CASSGDARRRALLFF. DNA for the CDR3: TGTGCCAGCAGCGGGGACGCCAGGAGGAGGGCACTACTGTTTTTT.

This clonotype was found many times. CDR3 DNA: TGTGCCAGCAGCTACACTAGCGGGAGGGCCAATGAGCAGTTCTTC. Its translation: CASSYTSGRANEQFF. The chain recombines TRBV7-9 with TRBJ2-1; the match to TRBD2 covers 13 bases. The germline V gene encodes CDR1 SEHNR and CDR2 FQNEAQ (reference sequence). The CDR3 consists of 15 residues. V was clipped by 4 bases and J by 6 bases; unmatched bases: 3.

This clonotype came up a few times. The DNA of the CDR3 is TGTGCCACCAGCAGAGATAGTAGCGTGAGGAGCACAGATACGCAGTATTTT. This encodes CATSRDSSVRSTDTQYF. V is TRBV15 and J is TRBJ2-3; a possible D gene is TRBD2 (5 bases). CDR3 length: 17 residues. Trimming left V 0 bases short and J 0 bases short, with 13 bases between. The germline V gene has CDR1 LNHNV and CDR2 YYDKDF (reference sequence).

In its sample, this clonotype was seen many times. The gene calls are TRBV28 and TRBJ1-2, with 9 bases identical to TRBD1. Germline V CDR1 and CDR2: MDHEN, SYDVKM. V gave up 11 bases and J gave up 6 bases; unmatched junction bases: 10. This CDR3 comprises 13 residues. CDR3 in amino acids: CAGSRDRVDGYTF. DNA of the CDR3: TGTGCCGGGTCCCGGGACAGGGTCGATGGCTACACCTTC.

Of note for this clonotype: The CDR3 ends on some other residue instead of the conserved phenylalanine or tryptophan, so this is likely a read error. The chain links TRBV7-2 to TRBJ2-3; D ambiguous. This CDR3 comprises 13 residues. Per germline, CDR1 SGHTA and CDR2 FQGNSA. CDR3 bases: TGTGCCAGCACCTTAACCTGGGCAGATACGCAGTATGTT. Amino acid sequence: CASTLTWADTQYV.

This chain connects TRBV2 to TRBJ2-3; 12 bases align to TRBD2. Unmatched junction bases numbered 15, after V lost 9 bases and J lost 2 bases. The CDR3 loop spans 18 amino acids. Germline V gives CDR1 SNHLY, CDR2 FYNNEI. Here the CDR3 reads CASSPPVGLAGTTDTQYF. The CDR3 DNA sequence: TGTGCCAGTAGTCCGCCGGTCGGACTAGCGGGAACCACAGATACGCAGTATTTT.

The chain employs TRBV15 and TRBJ2-5; no reliable D call. V was trimmed by 0 bases and J by 5 bases, leaving 13 bases between them. Germline values: CDR1 LNHNV, CDR2 YYDKDF (reference sequence). The CDR3 is 15 residues long. The CDR3 protein is CATSRDLGQVETQYF. The CDR3 nucleotides read TGTGCCACCAGCAGAGATCTTGGCCAGGTGGAGACCCAGTACTTC.

This clonotype was recorded at least ten times. This chain links TRBV20-1 with TRBJ2-7; 9 nucleotides align to TRBD1. This CDR3 is built from 14 residues. V dropped 6 bases and J dropped 5; count of bases not matched to a gene: 11. Per germline, CDR1 DFQATT and CDR2 SNEGSKA (reference sequence). This CDR3 reads CSAPIPDRGHEQYF. Here the CDR3 DNA reads TGCAGTGCCCCCATTCCGGACAGGGGTCACGAGCAGTACTTC.

The chain uses TRBV9 and TRBJ2-7; TRBD2 matches at 8 bases. With 4 bases clipped from V and 6 bases from J, the junction kept 6 bases outside the gene matches. The germline gives CDR1 SGDLS, CDR2 YYNGEE. The CDR3 sequence is 13 residues long. The CDR3 region has the DNA TGTGCCAGCAGCAAGAGCGGGAGTGGCGAGCAGTACTTC. Its translation is CASSKSGSGEQYF.